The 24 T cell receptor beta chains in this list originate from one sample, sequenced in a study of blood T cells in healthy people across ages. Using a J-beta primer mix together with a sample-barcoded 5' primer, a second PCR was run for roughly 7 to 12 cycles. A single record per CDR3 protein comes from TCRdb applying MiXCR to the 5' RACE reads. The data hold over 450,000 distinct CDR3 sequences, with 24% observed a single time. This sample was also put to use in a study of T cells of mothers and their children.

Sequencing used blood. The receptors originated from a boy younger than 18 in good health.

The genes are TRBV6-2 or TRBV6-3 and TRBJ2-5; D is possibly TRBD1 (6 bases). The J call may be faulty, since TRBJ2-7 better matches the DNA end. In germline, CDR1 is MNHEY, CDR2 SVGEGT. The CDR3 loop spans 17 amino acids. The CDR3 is CASSQDGPGHYSYEQYF. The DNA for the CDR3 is TGTGCCAGCAGCCAAGACGGACCGGGACACTACTCCTACGAGCAGTACTTC.

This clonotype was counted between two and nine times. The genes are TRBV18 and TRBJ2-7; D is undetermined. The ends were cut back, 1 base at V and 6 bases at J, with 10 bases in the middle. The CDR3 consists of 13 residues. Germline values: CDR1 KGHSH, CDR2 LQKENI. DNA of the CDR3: TGTGCCAGCTCACCACGTGCCGAAGTCGAGCAGTACTTC. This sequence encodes CASSPRAEVEQYF.

The CDR3 loop reads CATTADATNEKLFF. CDR3 sequence (DNA): TGTGCCACCACGGCGGACGCAACTAATGAAAAACTGTTTTTT. The chain has TRBV5-4 and TRBJ1-4; no clear D. This CDR3 is 14 amino acids long. Germline assignment: CDR1 SGHNT and CDR2 YYREEE (reference sequence). Trimming removed 9 bases from V and 0 bases from J, with 12 bases in between.

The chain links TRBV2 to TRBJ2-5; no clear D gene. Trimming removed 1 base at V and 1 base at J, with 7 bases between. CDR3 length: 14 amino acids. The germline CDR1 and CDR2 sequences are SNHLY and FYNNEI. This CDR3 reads CASSEEVSQETQYF. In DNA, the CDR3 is TGTGCCAGCAGTGAAGAGGTCAGCCAAGAGACCCAGTACTTC.

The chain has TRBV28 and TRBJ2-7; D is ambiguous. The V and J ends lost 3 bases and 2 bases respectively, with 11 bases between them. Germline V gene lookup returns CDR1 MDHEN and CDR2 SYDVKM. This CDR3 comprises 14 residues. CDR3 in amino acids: CASSLSRIAYEQYF. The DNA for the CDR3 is TGTGCCAGCAGTTTGAGTCGGATCGCCTACGAGCAGTACTTC.

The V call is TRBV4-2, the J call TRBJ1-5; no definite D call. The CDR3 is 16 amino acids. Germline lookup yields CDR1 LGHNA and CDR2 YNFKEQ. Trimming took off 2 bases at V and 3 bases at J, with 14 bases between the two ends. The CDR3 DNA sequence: TGTGCCAGCAGCCAACTTGTGGGAGGGCTCAATCAGCCCCAGCATTTT. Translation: CASSQLVGGLNQPQHF.

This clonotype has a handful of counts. DNA for the CDR3: TGTGCTACCATTGAACACCGGGACAGCCAAAGCACAGATACGCAGTATTTT. Protein: CATIEHRDSQSTDTQYF. V gene TRBV7-7 combines with J gene TRBJ2-3, with 7 bases lining up with TRBD1. CDR3 length: 17 amino acids. CDR1 is SSHAT and CDR2 is FNYEAQ in the germline V gene (reference sequence).

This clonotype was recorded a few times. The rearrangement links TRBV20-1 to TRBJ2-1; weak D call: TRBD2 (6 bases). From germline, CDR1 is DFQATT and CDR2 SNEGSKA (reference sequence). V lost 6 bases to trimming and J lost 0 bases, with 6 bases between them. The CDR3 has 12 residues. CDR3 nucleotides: TGCAGTGCGCGGGGCTCCTACAATGAGCAGTTCTTC. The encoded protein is CSARGSYNEQFF.

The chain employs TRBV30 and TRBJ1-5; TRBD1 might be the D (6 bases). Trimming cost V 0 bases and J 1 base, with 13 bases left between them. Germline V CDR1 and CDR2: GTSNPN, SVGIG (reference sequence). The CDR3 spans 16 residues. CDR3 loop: CAWSVRGRGSNQPQHF. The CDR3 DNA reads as TGTGCCTGGAGTGTACGAGGGAGGGGGAGCAATCAGCCCCAGCATTTT.

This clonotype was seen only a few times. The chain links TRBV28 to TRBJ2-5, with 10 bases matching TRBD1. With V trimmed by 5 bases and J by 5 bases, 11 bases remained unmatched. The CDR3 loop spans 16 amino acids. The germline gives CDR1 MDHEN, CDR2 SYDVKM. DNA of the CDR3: TGTGCCAGCAGTCCCCGCGACAGGGGGCAAGTGGAGACCCAGTACTTC. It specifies CASSPRDRGQVETQYF.

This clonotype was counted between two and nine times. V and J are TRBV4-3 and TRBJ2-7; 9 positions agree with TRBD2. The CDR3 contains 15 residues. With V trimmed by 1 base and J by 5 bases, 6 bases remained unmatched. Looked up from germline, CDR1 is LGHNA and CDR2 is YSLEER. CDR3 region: CASSQVAGAPNEQYF. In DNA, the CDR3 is TGCGCCAGCAGCCAAGTAGCGGGAGCCCCTAACGAGCAGTACTTC.

The CDR3 loop reads CASSLPSKVACTF. CDR3 DNA sequence: TGTGCCAGCAGTTTGCCCAGTAAGGTGGCTTGCACCTTC. The chain is built from TRBV28 and TRBJ1-2; D gene unclear. Germline V CDR1 and CDR2: MDHEN, SYDVKM. V was clipped by 3 bases and J by 13 bases, with 18 bases between them. The CDR3 runs to 13 residues.

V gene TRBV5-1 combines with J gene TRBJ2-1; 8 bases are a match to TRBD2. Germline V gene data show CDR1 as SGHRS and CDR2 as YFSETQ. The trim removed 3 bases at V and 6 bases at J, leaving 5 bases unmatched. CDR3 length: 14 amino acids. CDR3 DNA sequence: TGCGCCAGCAGCTGGGGACTAGGAGTCAATGAGCAGTTCTTC. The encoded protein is CASSWGLGVNEQFF.

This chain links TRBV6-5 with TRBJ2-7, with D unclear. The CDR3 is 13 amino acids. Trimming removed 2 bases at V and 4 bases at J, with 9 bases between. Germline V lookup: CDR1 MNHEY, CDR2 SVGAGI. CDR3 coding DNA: TGTGCCAGCAGTTACCTCCTCGGGTACGAGCAGTACTTC. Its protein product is CASSYLLGYEQYF.

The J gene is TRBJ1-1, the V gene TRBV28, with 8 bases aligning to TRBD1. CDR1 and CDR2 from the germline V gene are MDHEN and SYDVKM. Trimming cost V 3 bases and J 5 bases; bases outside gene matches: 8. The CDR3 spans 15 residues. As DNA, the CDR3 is TGTGCCAGCAGTTTGGTACAGGGGGTAGGGACTGAAGCTTTCTTT. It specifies CASSLVQGVGTEAFF.

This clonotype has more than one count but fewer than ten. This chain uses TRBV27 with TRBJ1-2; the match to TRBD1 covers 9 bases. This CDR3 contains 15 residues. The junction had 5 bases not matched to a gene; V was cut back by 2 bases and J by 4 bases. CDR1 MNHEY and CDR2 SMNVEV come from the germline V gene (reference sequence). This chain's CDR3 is CASSLQPGQGYGYTF. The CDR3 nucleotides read TGTGCCAGCAGTTTACAGCCGGGACAGGGCTATGGCTACACCTTC.

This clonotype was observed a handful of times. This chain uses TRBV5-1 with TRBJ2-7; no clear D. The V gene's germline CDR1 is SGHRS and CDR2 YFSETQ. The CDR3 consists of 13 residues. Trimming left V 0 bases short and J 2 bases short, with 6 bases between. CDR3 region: CASSLEVAYEQYF. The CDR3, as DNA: TGCGCCAGCAGCTTGGAGGTTGCCTACGAGCAGTACTTC.

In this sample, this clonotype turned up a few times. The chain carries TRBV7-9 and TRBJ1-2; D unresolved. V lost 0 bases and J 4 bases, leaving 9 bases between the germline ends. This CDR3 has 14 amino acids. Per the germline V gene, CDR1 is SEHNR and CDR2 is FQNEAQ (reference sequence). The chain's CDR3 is CASSLASLGYGYTF. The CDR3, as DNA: TGTGCCAGCAGCTTAGCGTCTTTGGGCTATGGCTACACCTTC.

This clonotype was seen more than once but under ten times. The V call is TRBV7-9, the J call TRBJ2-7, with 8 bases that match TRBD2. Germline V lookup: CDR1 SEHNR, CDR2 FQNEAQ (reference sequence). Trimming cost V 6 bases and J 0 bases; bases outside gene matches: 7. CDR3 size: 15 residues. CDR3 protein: CASRPGLAPSYEQYF. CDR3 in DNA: TGTGCCAGCAGACCCGGACTAGCTCCCTCCTACGAGCAGTACTTC.

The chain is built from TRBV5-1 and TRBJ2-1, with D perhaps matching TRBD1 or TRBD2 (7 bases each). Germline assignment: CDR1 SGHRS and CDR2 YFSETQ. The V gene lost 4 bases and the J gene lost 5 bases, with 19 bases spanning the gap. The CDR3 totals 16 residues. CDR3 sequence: CASSQGGVVRNNEQFF. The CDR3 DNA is TGCGCCAGCAGCCAGGGGGGGGTCGTAAGAAACAATGAGCAGTTCTTC.

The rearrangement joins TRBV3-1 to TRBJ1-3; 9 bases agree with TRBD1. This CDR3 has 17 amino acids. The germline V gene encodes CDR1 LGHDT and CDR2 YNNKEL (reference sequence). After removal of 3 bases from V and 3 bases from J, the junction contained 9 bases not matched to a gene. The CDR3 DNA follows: TGTGCCAGCAGCCATTATGGACAGGGGAGGAGTGGAAACACCATATATTTT. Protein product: CASSHYGQGRSGNTIYF.

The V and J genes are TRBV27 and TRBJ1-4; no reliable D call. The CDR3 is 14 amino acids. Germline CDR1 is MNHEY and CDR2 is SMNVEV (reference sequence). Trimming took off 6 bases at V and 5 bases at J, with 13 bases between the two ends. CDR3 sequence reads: CASSYGGPNEKLFF. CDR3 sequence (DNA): TGTGCCAGCAGCTACGGTGGCCCGAATGAAAAACTGTTTTTT.

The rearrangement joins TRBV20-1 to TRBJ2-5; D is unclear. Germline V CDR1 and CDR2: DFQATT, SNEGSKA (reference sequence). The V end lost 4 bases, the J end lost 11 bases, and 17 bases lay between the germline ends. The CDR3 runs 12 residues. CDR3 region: CSAKSTEYGQYF. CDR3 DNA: TGCAGTGCTAAATCCACAGAGTACGGGCAGTACTTC.

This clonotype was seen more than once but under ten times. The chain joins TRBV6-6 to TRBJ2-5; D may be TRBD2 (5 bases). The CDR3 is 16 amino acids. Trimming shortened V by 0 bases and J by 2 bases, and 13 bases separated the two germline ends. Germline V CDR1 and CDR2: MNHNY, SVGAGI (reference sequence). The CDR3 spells CASSYSAGITQETQYF. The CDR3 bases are TGTGCCAGCAGTTACTCAGCCGGGATAACACAAGAGACCCAGTACTTC.